These 10 T cell receptor beta chains were all obtained from the same sample, sequenced in a study of T cell changes during pregnancy in multiple sclerosis (dated by TCRdb to between 2018 and 2021). Preparation of the library involved the immunoSEQ multiplex PCR assay. In its TCRdb copy, this immuneACCESS table keeps in-frame sequences only and misses some clones. Where compared with another copy, unresolved V genes explain less than half of these, and the others have no known cause. The sample records approximately 44,000 clones, nearly 90% of which are singletons. The ten largest clones add up to under 0.7% of the sample. The sample in question was CD4+ T cells from peripheral blood mononuclear cells, obtained in the first trimester of pregnancy. These receptors came from a female donor with multiple sclerosis, enrolled in a pregnancy study.

The chain links TRBV5-1 to TRBJ2-4; D possibly corresponds to TRBD1 (6 bases). CDR3 length equals 15 residues. Germline lookup yields CDR1 SGHRS and CDR2 YFSETQ. V was pared by 4 bases and J by 7 bases, with 18 bases between. The CDR3 DNA reads TGCGCCAGCAGCATCGGTCCAGGGGCGGGTAACATTCAGTACTTC. Its protein is CASSIGPGAGNIQYF.

The chain is built from TRBV11-2 and TRBJ1-5, with D perhaps TRBD1 (5 bases). Between the trimmed V and J ends, which lost 0 bases and 6 bases, there was a span of 18 bases. This CDR3 is 17 amino acids long. Germline-derived CDR1 and CDR2 are SGHAT and FQNNGV. CDR3 in amino acids: CASSLEWGREVGQPQHF. The CDR3 nucleotides are TGTGCCAGCAGCTTAGAATGGGGCAGGGAAGTGGGTCAGCCCCAGCATTTT.

The chain uses TRBV7-2 and TRBJ2-1, with a tentative D call TRBD1 (5 bases). The germline CDR1 and CDR2 sequences are SGHTA and FQGNSA. The CDR3 covers 13 residues. Trimming cost V 4 bases and J 3 bases, with 7 bases left between them. The CDR3 loop is CASSSDSYNEQFF. DNA for the CDR3: TGTGCCAGCAGCTCCGACAGCTACAATGAGCAGTTCTTC.

The rearrangement uses TRBV27 and TRBJ2-3; the D gene is possibly TRBD1 (5 bases). Germline V gives CDR1 MNHEY, CDR2 SMNVEV (reference sequence). The CDR3 contains 15 residues. Trimming removed 1 base from V and 4 bases from J, with 12 bases in between. The CDR3 bases are TGTGCCAGCAGTTTATTAGGGGTCAGCGCAGATACGCAGTATTTT. This gives the protein CASSLLGVSADTQYF.

This chain connects TRBV7-9 to TRBJ1-1, with D maybe TRBD1 (6 bases). The CDR3 is made up of 16 amino acids. V gave up 8 bases and J gave up 0 bases, with 19 bases separating them. From germline, CDR1 is SEHNR and CDR2 FQNEAQ (reference sequence). The CDR3 here is CASLGGAGVVNTEAFF. CDR3 sequence (DNA): TGTGCCAGCCTCGGGGGGGCGGGGGTAGTGAACACTGAAGCTTTCTTT. The full variable domain, rest sourced from reference TRBV7-9 and TRBJ1-1, is DTGVSQNPRHKITKRGQNVTFRCDPISEHNRLYWYRQTLGQGPEFLTYFQNEAQLEKSRLLSDRFSAERPKGSFSTLEIQRTEQGDSAMYLCASLGGAGVVNTEAFFGQGTRLTVV.

The gene calls are TRBV5-1 and TRBJ1-2; TRBD1 matches at 11 bases. Per the germline V gene, CDR1 is SGHRS and CDR2 is YFSETQ. The CDR3 is made up of 13 amino acids. V shed 4 bases and J 7 bases; nucleotides not matched to a gene: 3. The CDR3 is CASSPGTGGGYTF. DNA of the CDR3: TGCGCCAGCAGCCCCGGGACAGGGGGTGGCTACACCTTC.

This clone was detected only a few times. This chain joins TRBV2 and TRBJ2-3; 13 bases are a match to TRBD2. Germline V gene lookup returns CDR1 SNHLY and CDR2 FYNNEI. The CDR3 is 16 amino acids. J gave up 3 bases and V 6 bases, and 6 bases lay outside the gene matches. CDR3 DNA sequence: TGTGCCAGCAGCCTACTAGCGGGAGGGCCAACAGATACGCAGTATTTT. It translates to CASSLLAGGPTDTQYF. Together with reference TRBV2 and TRBJ2-3, the CDR3 gives the full variable domain: EPEVTQTPSHQVTQMGQEVILRCVPISNHLYFYWYRQILGQKVEFLVSFYNNEISEKSEIFDDQFSVERPDGSNFTLKIRSTKLEDSAMYFCASSLLAGGPTDTQYFGPGTRLTVL.

The chain is built from TRBV5-1 and TRBJ2-5; 14 bases agree with TRBD2. There are 16 residues in the CDR3. Germline V CDR1 and CDR2: SGHRS, YFSETQ. The junction had 4 bases not matched to a gene; V was cut back by 4 bases and J by 2 bases. The CDR3 loop reads CASSPGLAGAQETQYF. DNA of the CDR3: TGCGCCAGCAGCCCGGGACTAGCGGGAGCACAAGAGACCCAGTACTTC.

This chain joins TRBV5-1 and TRBJ2-3; 9 bases map to TRBD2. The CDR3 runs 17 residues. With 1 base clipped from V and 6 bases from J, the junction kept 12 bases outside the gene matches. Germline lookup yields CDR1 SGHRS and CDR2 YFSETQ. CDR3 sequence (DNA): TGCGCCAGCAGCTTGTTGGCGGGAGGGGTCAGTGGGGATACGCAGTATTTT. Translation: CASSLLAGGVSGDTQYF.

The V and J genes are TRBV5-1 and TRBJ2-7; no clear D. The CDR3 runs to 14 residues. The germline V gene encodes CDR1 SGHRS and CDR2 YFSETQ. V lost 0 bases and J 7 bases, leaving 14 bases between the germline ends. The CDR3 is CASSLGGSEREQYF. CDR3 nucleotide sequence: TGCGCCAGCAGCTTGGGAGGTTCGGAACGTGAGCAGTACTTC. Variable domain in full (rest from reference TRBV5-1 and TRBJ2-7): KAGVTQTPRYLIKTRGQQVTLSCSPISGHRSVSWYQQTPGQGLQFLFEYFSETQRNKGNFPGRFSGRQFSNSRSEMNVSTLELGDSALYLCASSLGGSEREQYFGPGTRLTVT.